The source of this TCR beta chain is a study of blood T cell repertoires in COVID-19 (TCRdb year 2020). Background for the entire study: The collaborator samples originated in the United States, Italy and Spain and spanned the acute and convalescent phases of COVID-19. HLA class I and class II types, where available, came from metadata supplied by the sample provider rather than from assay-based typing. The dataset comprised deeply sampled blood TCRbeta repertoires from subjects exposed to, actively infected with, or recovered from COVID-19. The material from the prospective study consisted of cDNA or gDNA derived from T cells, B-cell-depleted T cells, or PBMCs. A freely available public database, intended as a resource for researchers studying the immune response to SARS-CoV-2, is where the repertoires were released. Samples came from the ongoing ImmuneRACE study (first 160 participants) plus 1,254 subjects from 6 global collaborators. Sample metadata almost always included a de-identified subject ID, COVID-19 status, age in years and sex.

General study outcomes and caveats: How much clinical and demographic metadata was included differed by source and by participant, and the metadata was provided uncurated.

The collaborating institutions used their own protocols to collect whole blood in K2EDTA tubes. For TCRbeta analysis, collaborators shipped samples as frozen whole blood, isolated PBMCs, or DNA extracted from either of those sample types. The immunoSEQ Assay, a bias-controlled multiplex PCR, was used to amplify TCRbeta CDR3 regions from genomic DNA. In the authors' own workflow: Nucleated cell counts per sample were estimated from amplification of reference gene primers within the assay. To quantify the absolute abundance of each unique TCRbeta CDR3 rearrangement, sequence reads were collapsed and filtered. For each sample, productive Simpson clonality was calculated by taking the square root of Simpson's diversity index across productive rearrangements. TCRdb obtained this table from immuneACCESS and retained in-frame rearrangements with V and J assigned. These tables miss some clones; where compared with another copy, unresolved V genes account for less than half of the shortfall, and the remainder is unexplained. V and J calls plus clone size are reproduced from that table; the DNA served to infer D and trimming. This sample has 130,000 to 150,000 clones in its table, and 88% of those were observed once. The ten top clones hold about 2.1% of the sample.

A note on this clone: Its antigen is currently not known. No per-base quality is available; no much larger clone lies one base away.

The germline V and J ends show losses of 5 bases and 6 bases respectively, and no gene match explains 10 bases of the junction. The germline V gene yields SGHTA for CDR1 and FQGNSA for CDR2. The cysteine opens and the phenylalanine closes a CDR3 of 15 amino acids. Solely the CDR3 DNA is kept, with 45 bases framed from the first base. This clonotype originated in a human donor in a cohort sampled during active COVID-19. The chain joins TRBV7-2 to TRBJ1-2, with 9 bases matching TRBD1. The specimen was peripheral blood. The nucleotide sequence is given as TGTGCCAGCAGCAGAAGGTTGGACAGGGGCCATGGCTACACCTTC. Translated, this gives CASSRRLDRGHGYTF.